The present TCR beta chain was sequenced within a study of shared clonotypes between healthy human individuals. Libraries were prepared by immunoSEQ multiplex PCR; TCRdb keeps only in-frame clonotypes and omits some of them. The sample includes hundreds of thousands of clones, around 72% of them seen just once. V lost 6 bases to trimming and J lost 6 bases; unmatched junction nucleotides: 8. CDR3 length equals 14 residues. CDR1 and CDR2 (germline): SGHRS, YFSETQ. Specimen: memory CD4+ T cells sorted from blood. Subset described: CD45RA-negative fraction. The rearrangement links TRBV5-1 to TRBJ2-1; 8 bases are shared with TRBD2. The receptor was derived from a woman aged 25 to 39 in good health. CDR3 residues: CASNERGPGNEQFF. DNA of the CDR3: TGCGCCAGCAATGAGCGGGGGCCAGGCAATGAGCAGTTCTTC. The full variable domain, rest sourced from reference TRBV5-1 and TRBJ2-1, is KAGVTQTPRYLIKTRGQQVTLSCSPISGHRSVSWYQQTPGQGLQFLFEYFSETQRNKGNFPGRFSGRQFSNSRSEMNVSTLELGDSALYLCASNERGPGNEQFFGPGTRLTVL.